A selection of T cell receptor beta chains follows, all from one sample in a study of STAT5B mutations in CD4+ large granular lymphocyte leukemia. Method: immunoSEQ multiplex PCR; TCRdb's copy keeps in-frame clones and lacks some. The table includes tens of thousands of clones, 75% detected once. The sequenced sample was CD4+ T cells from blood buffy coats. The source is a human donor in good health. The CDR3 runs from the conserved cysteine through the conserved F or W. Each record gives: D gene, V gene, J gene, clone size, CDR3 DNA, CDR3 protein. The D gene is left open where the match is weak. Not all rows give a size; the values are once, few, many and, for expanded clones, a class.

NA	TRBV7-9	TRBJ2-5	NA	TGTGCCAGCAGCTTAGCGCAAGGCGTTGAGACCCAGTACTTC	CASSLAQGVETQYF
NA	TRBV7-9	TRBJ1-1	few	TGTGCCAGCAGCCAACAGGGTGGGACTGAAGCTTTCTTT	CASSQQGGTEAFF
NA	TRBV2	TRBJ1-1	NA	TGTGCCAGCAGTGAACCCGACTTCCGGGTCTCCCGAAGGGAGGCTTTCTTT	CASSEPDFRVSRREAFF
NA	TRBV20-1	TRBJ2-1	few	TGCAGTGCTTATAGACTAGATGAGCAGTTCTTC	CSAYRLDEQFF
NA	TRBV7-9	TRBJ2-2	few	TGTGCCAGCAATCGGAGGCGGAACACCGGGGAGCTGTTTTTT	CASNRRRNTGELFF
NA	TRBV4-1	TRBJ2-6	NA	TGCGCCAGCAGCCCGTTGGGGTCTGGGGCCAACGTCCTGACTTTC	CASSPLGSGANVLTF
NA	TRBV25-1	TRBJ1-1	NA	TGTGCCAGCATCGAGGGTGGCCGCACTGAAGCTTTCTTT	CASIEGGRTEAFF
NA	TRBV28	TRBJ2-2	NA	TGTGCCAGCAGACGAGGCAGGGCCACCGGGGAGCTGTTTTTT	CASRRGRATGELFF
NA	TRBV12-1	TRBJ2-3	NA	TGTGCCAGCAGCTTTAGTCCCCCCCGGCTAGCGGGATGTGGGAGGGGCACAGATACGCAGTATTTT	CASSFSPPRLAGCGRGTDTQYF
NA	TRBV18	TRBJ1-2	NA	TGTGCCAGCTCACCACCGGGGGCGAAAGGCTACACCTTC	CASSPPGAKGYTF
TRBD2	TRBV13	TRBJ2-1	once	TGTGCCAGCAGCGAACATGGGACTAGCAAGTACAATGAGCAGTTCTTC	CASSEHGTSKYNEQFF
TRBD2	TRBV6-5	TRBJ2-1	NA	TGTGCCAGCAGTTACGGCGTAGCGGGAGACAATGAGCAGTTCTTC	CASSYGVAGDNEQFF
NA	TRBV6-1	TRBJ1-2	few	TGTGCCAGCAGTGGTCCTACAGGGTATGGCTACACCTTC	CASSGPTGYGYTF
NA	TRBV29-1	TRBJ2-5	once	TGCAGCGTTGAAGAGCGGCGGGCGACCCAGTACTTC	CSVEERRATQYF
NA	TRBV10-2	TRBJ2-3	NA	TGCGCCAGCAGTCAAGGACGGGCAGATACGCAGTATTTT	CASSQGRADTQYF
NA	TRBV18	TRBJ2-7	NA	TGTGCCAGCTCACCGATAAGGGGGGGGAGAGGCGAGCAGTACTTC	CASSPIRGGRGEQYF
NA	TRBV5-1	TRBJ2-2	NA	TGCGCCAGCCGCGTGGAGCCCCGGTACACCGGGGAGCTGTTTTTT	CASRVEPRYTGELFF
TRBD1	TRBV5-1	TRBJ2-7	NA	TGCGCCAGCAGCCAGACAGGGGACTCCTACGAGCAGTACTTC	CASSQTGDSYEQYF
NA	TRBV2	TRBJ1-2	NA	TGTGCCAGCATTTCAGGGATCCACTATGGCTACACCTTC	CASISGIHYGYTF
TRBD1	TRBV16	TRBJ2-5	NA	TGTGCCAGCAGCCAAGTTATTGGACAGGGGAGAGAGACCCAGTACTTC	CASSQVIGQGRETQYF
NA	TRBV5-1	TRBJ2-1	NA	TGCGCCAGCAGCGCCGAAAGCCCCTACAATGAGCAGTTCTTC	CASSAESPYNEQFF
NA	TRBV6-6	TRBJ2-3	NA	TGTGCCAGCATGGATATGGCGGGCACAGATACGCAGTATTTT	CASMDMAGTDTQYF
TRBD2	TRBV6-5	TRBJ2-1	NA	TGTGCCAGCAGTTACTCGGGTAGCGGGAGAGGTCATGAGCAGTTCTTC	CASSYSGSGRGHEQFF
TRBD1	TRBV28	TRBJ1-1	NA	TGTGCCAGCAGGACGGACAGGGAAGTCACTGAAGCTTTCTTT	CASRTDREVTEAFF
NA	TRBV5-6	TRBJ1-1	NA	TGTGCCAGCAGCTTGGTAGGGACTCCCCCCGGAGCTTTCTTT	CASSLVGTPPGAFF
NA	TRBV13	TRBJ2-3	NA	TGTGCCAGCAGCTCAGCAGGGTCGCAGTATTTT	CASSSAGSQYF
NA	TRBV6-1	TRBJ2-7	NA	TGTGCCACCCGCCGCGGGGCTCCAGTCTCCTACGAGCAGTACTTC	CATRRGAPVSYEQYF